Each of the 21 T cell receptor beta chains below was sequenced from the same sample in a study of radiation and T cells in renal cell carcinoma. Treatment denoted: treatment-naive control, cytoreductive nephrectomy. Libraries were prepared by immunoSEQ multiplex PCR; TCRdb keeps only in-frame clonotypes and omits some of them. Here the sample spans around 15,000 clones, 57% being singletons. Material: tumor tissue, obtained from a patient whose treatment was nephrectomy without radiotherapy. The receptors originated from a man aged 50 to 60 with renal cell carcinoma.

The rearrangement joins TRBV5-4 to TRBJ1-3; D remains ambiguous. V was pared by 4 bases and J by 4 bases, with 6 bases between. Per germline, CDR1 SGHNT and CDR2 YYREEE (reference sequence). CDR3 length equals 12 residues. The CDR3 nucleotides read TGTGCCAGCAGCCTCCTCGGAAACACCATATATTTT. Amino acids: CASSLLGNTIYF.

The V and J genes are TRBV19 and TRBJ2-7, with D tentatively TRBD1 (5 bases). The V end was cut by 0 bases, the J end by 0 bases, with 9 bases between. The CDR3 extends over 15 amino acids. CDR1 and CDR2 (germline): LNHDA, SQIVND (reference sequence). CDR3 in amino acids: CASSIDSGSSYEQYF. DNA for the CDR3: TGTGCCAGTAGTATAGATTCAGGGTCCTCCTACGAGCAGTACTTC.

The rearrangement links TRBV6-5 to TRBJ1-6; D unresolved. V lost 2 bases and J 11 bases, leaving 13 bases between the germline ends. Germline loops: CDR1 MNHEY, CDR2 SVGAGI. The CDR3 length is 14 residues. The CDR3 region is CASSYAESAAPLHF. The CDR3, as DNA: TGTGCCAGCAGTTACGCCGAATCTGCGGCACCCCTCCACTTT.

The chain recombines TRBV7-3 with TRBJ1-6, with D perhaps TRBD1 (6 bases). The CDR3 runs 15 residues. The V end lost 4 bases, the J end lost 6 bases, and 13 bases lay between the germline ends. Germline CDR1 SGHTA, CDR2 FQGTGA. CDR3 sequence reads: CASSSGGPGNSPLHF. The CDR3 DNA is TGTGCCAGCAGCTCCGGGGGGCCCGGTAATTCACCCCTCCACTTT.

The sample holds a few counts of this clone. The CDR3 nucleotides are TGCGCCAGCAGCGAAGGGGGGGACAATCAGCCCCAGCATTTT. This gives the protein CASSEGGDNQPQHF. The chain carries TRBV5-1 and TRBJ1-5, with a weak D call TRBD1 (6 bases). The germline V gene encodes CDR1 SGHRS and CDR2 YFSETQ. The CDR3 runs 14 residues. Deletions cut 4 bases from V and 3 bases from J, with 11 bases between.

V usage is TRBV7-9 and J usage is TRBJ1-1; possibly TRBD1 for D (5 bases). Germline loops: CDR1 SEHNR, CDR2 FQNEAQ (reference sequence). The V end lost 6 bases, the J end lost 4 bases, and 12 bases lay between the germline ends. The CDR3 length is 13 residues. The CDR3 coding sequence is TGTGCCAGCAGAATAGGGGTTGGCACTGAAGCTTTCTTT. Translating gives CASRIGVGTEAFF. Full variable domain (remainder filled in from reference TRBV7-9 and TRBJ1-1): DTGVSQNPRHKITKRGQNVTFRCDPISEHNRLYWYRQTLGQGPEFLTYFQNEAQLEKSRLLSDRFSAERPKGSFSTLEIQRTEQGDSAMYLCASRIGVGTEAFFGQGTRLTVV.

The genes are TRBV9 and TRBJ2-7; unclear D gene. The germline V gene has CDR1 SGDLS and CDR2 YYNGEE. The CDR3 loop spans 15 amino acids. Trimming removed 0 bases from V and 3 bases from J, with 13 bases in between. The CDR3 DNA reads TGTGCCAGCAGCGTAGGGGTCGGCCCGCACTACGAGCAGTACTTC. This encodes CASSVGVGPHYEQYF.

This chain connects TRBV27 to TRBJ2-7, with 10 bases that match TRBD1. The CDR3 is 18 residues long. The V gene end was trimmed by 5 bases and the J gene end by 3 bases; junction bases not matched to a gene: 16. Germline lookup yields CDR1 MNHEY and CDR2 SMNVEV (reference sequence). As DNA, the CDR3 is TGTGCCAGCAGTCATATCGAATACCGACAGGGGGCCAACTACGAGCAGTACTTC. It translates to CASSHIEYRQGANYEQYF.

This clone has a handful of counts. This chain links TRBV30 with TRBJ1-1; D might be TRBD1 (5 bases). Germline loops: CDR1 GTSNPN, CDR2 SVGIG (reference sequence). There are 14 residues in the CDR3. V shed 2 bases and J shed 3 bases, with 13 bases lying between them. CDR3 region: CAWSPRGSDTEAFF. The CDR3 nucleotides read TGTGCCTGGAGTCCGAGGGGATCGGACACTGAAGCTTTCTTT. The whole variable domain, remainder taken from reference TRBV30 and TRBJ1-1, is SQTIHQWPATLVQPVGSPLSLECTVEGTSNPNLYWYRQAAGRGLQLLFYSVGIGQISSEVPQNLSASRPQDRQFILSSKKLLLSDSGFYLCAWSPRGSDTEAFFGQGTRLTVV.

This clone was counted a few times. V and J are TRBV19 and TRBJ1-2, with a possible D match to TRBD1 (6 bases). The V end lost 0 bases, the J end lost 4 bases, and 12 bases lay between the germline ends. The CDR3 extends over 15 amino acids. CDR1 and CDR2 (germline): LNHDA, SQIVND (reference sequence). The CDR3 here is CASSIDKGGGYGYTF. In nucleotides, the CDR3 is TGTGCCAGTAGTATAGATAAAGGGGGTGGCTATGGCTACACCTTC.

V and J are TRBV29-1 and TRBJ2-1; D possibly corresponds to TRBD2 (7 bases). Germline V gene lookup returns CDR1 SQVTM and CDR2 ANQGSEA. The CDR3 covers 16 residues. V was pared by 1 base and J by 4 bases, with 17 bases between. The CDR3 loop reads CSVEGGGGLLYNEQFF. CDR3 DNA: TGCAGCGTTGAAGGAGGGGGGGGCCTATTGTACAATGAGCAGTTCTTC.

This clone counts as medium-sized. The chain combines TRBV20-1 with TRBJ1-1, with unresolved D. The CDR3 is made up of 11 amino acids. The germline V gene encodes CDR1 DFQATT and CDR2 SNEGSKA (reference sequence). With 5 bases removed from V and 1 base from J, the gap between germline ends came to 5 bases. CDR3: CSAAGNTEAFF. Here the CDR3 DNA reads TGCAGTGCTGCAGGGAACACTGAAGCTTTCTTT.

This chain links TRBV2 with TRBJ2-2; 7 bases align to TRBD2. V lost 5 bases to trimming and J lost 2 bases; unmatched junction nucleotides: 5. In germline, CDR1 is SNHLY, CDR2 FYNNEI. The CDR3 is 15 amino acids. DNA of the CDR3: TGTGCCAGCAGTCCCACGACTAGCAACACCGGGGAGCTGTTTTTT. Protein product: CASSPTTSNTGELFF.

The chain couples TRBV30 to TRBJ1-5; a possible D gene is TRBD1 (5 bases). The CDR3 has 13 amino acids. The germline gives CDR1 GTSNPN, CDR2 SVGIG (reference sequence). The V end lost 2 bases, the J end lost 4 bases, and 9 bases lay between the germline ends. The CDR3 is CAWSPGTNQPQHF. The CDR3 DNA is TGTGCCTGGAGTCCAGGGACTAATCAGCCCCAGCATTTT.

The chain joins TRBV30 to TRBJ1-2; possibly TRBD1 for D (6 bases). From germline, CDR1 is GTSNPN and CDR2 SVGIG (reference sequence). The CDR3 contains 14 residues. V lost 0 bases and J lost 6, with 14 bases in between. DNA of the CDR3: TGTGCCTGGAGTGTGGGGGCGTCTCGGAATGGCTACACCTTC. Translating gives CAWSVGASRNGYTF.

The V and J genes are TRBV7-9 and TRBJ2-2; TRBD1 matches 10 bases. V trimming: 3 bases; J trimming: 7 bases; junction bases outside the gene matches: 5. CDR1 SEHNR and CDR2 FQNEAQ come from the germline V gene (reference sequence). The CDR3 has 15 residues. CDR3 sequence: CASSFRQGAGGELFF. The CDR3 nucleotides are TGTGCCAGCAGCTTCCGACAGGGGGCTGGCGGGGAGCTGTTTTTT.

J is TRBJ1-3 and V is TRBV5-6; D perhaps matches TRBD1 (5 bases). Trimming stripped 1 base from V and 0 bases from J, with 14 bases between. The CDR3 runs 17 residues. Germline V gene data show CDR1 as SGHDT and CDR2 as YYEEEE. The CDR3: CASSLNPGRLSGNTIYF. CDR3 DNA sequence: TGTGCCAGCAGCTTGAACCCGGGACGGCTCTCTGGAAACACCATATATTTT.

This chain joins TRBV30 and TRBJ1-2; 8 nucleotides line up with TRBD1. CDR1 and CDR2 from the germline V gene are GTSNPN and SVGIG (reference sequence). The CDR3 contains 13 residues. V was pared by 0 bases and J by 8 bases, with 5 bases of the junction left unmatched. CDR3 loop: CAWSVGQGRGYTF. DNA for the CDR3: TGTGCCTGGAGTGTAGGACAGGGTCGCGGCTACACCTTC.

This chain joins TRBV5-4 and TRBJ2-7, with D perhaps assigned TRBD1 or TRBD2 (5 bases each). The CDR3 contains 14 residues. Germline CDR1 is SGHNT and CDR2 is YYREEE (reference sequence). Trimming stripped 4 bases from V and 0 bases from J, with 11 bases between. The CDR3 protein is CASSGGTDSYEQYF. DNA for the CDR3: TGTGCCAGCAGCGGGGGTACAGACTCCTACGAGCAGTACTTC.

The chain combines TRBV11-2 with TRBJ1-1, with 7 positions matching TRBD1. The V gene end was trimmed by 1 base and the J gene end by 4 bases; junction bases not matched to a gene: 6. Per germline, CDR1 SGHAT and CDR2 FQNNGV. The CDR3 is 15 residues long. CDR3 in DNA: TGTGCCAGCAGCTTAGTCGCAGGGGGGTTCACTGAAGCTTTCTTT. Translated: CASSLVAGGFTEAFF.

Sample share makes this clone medium-sized. The gene calls are TRBV29-1 and TRBJ2-2; D uncertain. The CDR3 has 14 amino acids. Per the germline V gene, CDR1 is SQVTM and CDR2 is ANQGSEA. V was cut by 6 bases and J by 6 bases, with 17 bases left in between. The CDR3 is CSVSRIASAGELFF. The CDR3 DNA follows: TGCAGCGTGTCCCGGATTGCAAGCGCCGGGGAGCTGTTTTTT.